Each of the 21 T cell receptor beta chains below was sequenced from the same sample in a study of T-cell memory formation after mild COVID-19. TCRdb re-called the 5' RACE reads with MiXCR, one entry per CDR3 protein. The sample includes roughly 320,000 distinct CDR3 sequences, 25% to 30% of them seen just once. The source material was PBMCs or a T cell subset sorted from them (not recorded which). These receptors all come from an adult woman who had mild COVID-19 (a few samples of this study predate the infection). Cell type and time point are not known.

The rearrangement uses TRBV28 and TRBJ1-2, with a weak D call TRBD1 (6 bases). From germline, CDR1 is MDHEN and CDR2 SYDVKM. This CDR3 contains 15 residues. The germline V and J ends were trimmed by 5 bases and 2 bases, with 15 bases remaining between them. CDR3 sequence (DNA): TGTGCCAGCAGTCCTCAGGGGCTCCGAAACTATGGCTACACCTTC. It encodes CASSPQGLRNYGYTF.

This clonotype was seen just once. The chain has TRBV12-3 or TRBV12-4 and TRBJ2-7; D call uncertain. The CDR3 consists of 14 residues. The V and J ends lost 1 base and 5 bases respectively, with 12 bases between them. The DNA of the CDR3 is TGTGCCAGCAGTTTAGGTTGGATTTCGGACGAGCAGTACTTC. Protein product: CASSLGWISDEQYF.

The chain joins TRBV5-1 to TRBJ2-5; 10 bases fit TRBD2. The germline V gene has CDR1 SGHRS and CDR2 YFSETQ. The junction had 8 bases not matched to a gene; V was cut back by 1 base and J by 2 bases. The CDR3 has 17 residues. The CDR3 DNA follows: TGCGCCAGCAGCTTGTTCCTAGCGGGGGTCGGGCAAGAGACCCAGTACTTC. Encoded protein: CASSLFLAGVGQETQYF.

This clonotype has a count of ten or more. The chain joins TRBV5-6 to TRBJ2-7; no reliable D call. Trimming removed 1 base from V and 3 bases from J, with 8 bases in between. This CDR3 comprises 13 residues. In germline, CDR1 is SGHDT, CDR2 YYEEEE. CDR3: CASSLQNIYEQYF. CDR3 DNA: TGTGCCAGCAGCTTGCAAAACATCTACGAGCAGTACTTC.

This clonotype has a handful of counts. The gene calls are TRBV6-2 or TRBV6-3 and TRBJ1-1, with 7 bases that match TRBD1. V trimming: 0 bases; J trimming: 6 bases; junction bases outside the gene matches: 10. In germline, CDR1 is MNHEY, CDR2 SVGEGT. The CDR3 length is 16 residues. CDR3 in DNA: TGTGCCAGCAGTTACTCGGGCAGGGGGAAGCAGGCTGAAGCTTTCTTT. Translation: CASSYSGRGKQAEAFF.

This clonotype was counted between two and nine times. The chain has TRBV7-8 and TRBJ1-2; TRBD1 matches at 7 bases. CDR1 and CDR2 from the germline V gene are SGHVS and FQNEAQ. The CDR3 extends over 19 amino acids. The ends lost 1 base at V and 4 bases at J; junction bases unmatched: 18. The CDR3 bases are TGTGCCAGCAGCTTAGTAGCGGCCAGGGGGACCGCCTTTACCTATGGCTACACCTTC. Translating gives CASSLVAARGTAFTYGYTF.

This clonotype was recorded a few times. This chain joins TRBV12-3 or TRBV12-4 and TRBJ2-1; TRBD1 matches 10 bases. The CDR3 length is 14 residues. V lost 6 bases and J lost 6; bases outside the gene matches: 5. The CDR3 DNA is TGTGCCAGCAGCGAAAGGACAGGGGGCAATGAGCAGTTCTTC. This codes for CASSERTGGNEQFF.

The genes are TRBV4-3 and TRBJ1-2; TRBD1 is a possible D gene (6 bases). This CDR3 is built from 17 residues. Germline V lookup: CDR1 LGHNA, CDR2 YSLEER. Trimming left V 1 base short and J 1 base short, with 16 bases between. CDR3 loop: CASSQVEGGGLNYGYTF. The CDR3, as DNA: TGCGCCAGCAGCCAAGTAGAGGGCGGGGGCCTTAACTATGGCTACACCTTC.

This clonotype was recorded a few times. The chain couples TRBV7-9 to TRBJ2-6, with unresolved D. CDR3 length: 16 amino acids. Trimming pared 3 bases from V and 1 base from J, leaving 10 bases between. CDR1 is SEHNR and CDR2 is FQNEAQ in the germline V gene (reference sequence). CDR3 nucleotide sequence: TGTGCCAGCAGCTTCGGACGGTTTTCTGGGGCCAACGTCCTGACTTTC. Encoded protein: CASSFGRFSGANVLTF.

The chain is built from TRBV15 and TRBJ2-3, with 9 bases fitting TRBD2. The CDR3 spans 16 residues. Trimming at V came to 1 base and at J to 5 bases, leaving 7 bases not matched to a gene. The germline CDR1 and CDR2 sequences are LNHNV and YYDKDF (reference sequence). CDR3 bases: TGTGCCACCAGCAGAGTTGGCGGGGGGGCCGTAGATACGCAGTATTTT. Its translation: CATSRVGGGAVDTQYF. The entire variable domain, with the rest obtained from reference TRBV15 and TRBJ2-3, is as follows: DAMVIQNPRYQVTQFGKPVTLSCSQTLNHNVMYWYQQKSSQAPKLLFHYYDKDFNNEADTPDNFQSRRPNTSFCFLDIRSPGLGDTAMYLCATSRVGGGAVDTQYFGPGTRLTVL.

The table lists this clonotype with a few counts. The chain combines TRBV7-9 with TRBJ2-2, with no clear D. V lost 8 bases, J lost 6 bases, and 7 bases lay in between. The length of the CDR3 is 11 residues. CDR1 is SEHNR, CDR2 FQNEAQ, per germline (reference sequence). The CDR3 DNA follows: TGTGCCAGCGGCCTCCCCGGGGAGCTGTTTTTT. This gives the protein CASGLPGELFF.

The chain uses TRBV4-2 and TRBJ2-1; D remains ambiguous. The V end was cut by 0 bases, the J end by 5 bases, with 8 bases between. The CDR3 runs 14 residues. Germline values: CDR1 LGHNA, CDR2 YNFKEQ. DNA for the CDR3: TGTGCCAGCAGCCAAGAGTGGCAGGACAATGAGCAGTTCTTC. Translating it yields CASSQEWQDNEQFF.

This clonotype appeared a single time. The chain employs TRBV5-1 and TRBJ2-3; perhaps TRBD2 as D (5 bases). With 1 base removed from V and 2 bases from J, the gap between germline ends came to 14 bases. The CDR3 consists of 16 residues. Per the germline V gene, CDR1 is SGHRS and CDR2 is YFSETQ. The CDR3 region is CASSLTVSRATDTQYF. The CDR3 DNA reads TGCGCCAGCAGCTTGACAGTTTCGAGGGCCACAGATACGCAGTATTTT. The complete variable domain, with remaining parts taken from reference TRBV5-1 and TRBJ2-3, reads KAGVTQTPRYLIKTRGQQVTLSCSPISGHRSVSWYQQTPGQGLQFLFEYFSETQRNKGNFPGRFSGRQFSNSRSEMNVSTLELGDSALYLCASSLTVSRATDTQYFGPGTRLTVL.

The chain has TRBV6-1 and TRBJ1-1; 9 bases map to TRBD1. CDR3 size: 16 residues. Per germline, CDR1 MNHNS and CDR2 SASEGT. With V trimmed by 5 bases and J by 1 base, 8 bases remained unmatched. This chain's CDR3 is CASSPILDRGNTEAFF. In nucleotides, the CDR3 is TGTGCCAGCAGTCCCATTTTGGACAGGGGGAACACTGAAGCTTTCTTT.

This rearrangement joins TRBV2 to TRBJ1-1; no clear D. Trimming took off 1 base at V and 2 bases at J, with 11 bases between the two ends. The germline V gene has CDR1 SNHLY and CDR2 FYNNEI. This CDR3 spans 15 amino acids. The CDR3: CASSEDKEGNTEAFF. CDR3 nucleotides: TGTGCCAGCAGTGAAGACAAGGAGGGAAACACTGAAGCTTTCTTT. Complete variable domain (other parts from reference TRBV2 and TRBJ1-1): EPEVTQTPSHQVTQMGQEVILRCVPISNHLYFYWYRQILGQKVEFLVSFYNNEISEKSEIFDDQFSVERPDGSNFTLKIRSTKLEDSAMYFCASSEDKEGNTEAFFGQGTRLTVV.

This chain joins TRBV5-1 and TRBJ1-1; no clear D gene. CDR3 length: 15 residues. From germline, CDR1 is SGHRS and CDR2 YFSETQ. V gave up 4 bases and J gave up 0 bases, with 13 bases separating them. The CDR3 DNA reads as TGCGCCAGCAGCCCCCAGGCCAATTTGAACACTGAAGCTTTCTTT. Encoded protein: CASSPQANLNTEAFF.

The chain is built from TRBV7-9 and TRBJ2-5, with 8 bases that match TRBD2. Germline assignment: CDR1 SEHNR and CDR2 FQNEAQ (reference sequence). With 2 bases clipped from V and 5 bases from J, the junction kept 13 bases outside the gene matches. CDR3 length: 17 amino acids. CDR3: CASSLRLQRERWETQYF. In DNA form, the CDR3 reads TGTGCCAGCAGCTTAAGGTTACAGCGGGAGCGCTGGGAGACCCAGTACTTC.

V usage is TRBV4-2 and J usage is TRBJ1-4; 11 positions agree with TRBD1. The V gene end was trimmed by 3 bases and the J gene end by 4 bases; junction bases not matched to a gene: 16. The CDR3 covers 20 residues. Germline V gene sequence: CDR1 LGHNA, CDR2 YNFKEQ. CDR3 nucleotides: TGTGCCAGCAGCCAGAAGCTCGCGGACAGGGGGCCATACTTTAATGAAAAACTGTTTTTT. Amino acid sequence: CASSQKLADRGPYFNEKLFF.

J is TRBJ2-5 and V is TRBV7-2; D not certain. The V gene lost 1 base and the J gene lost 3 bases, with 15 bases spanning the gap. Looked up from germline, CDR1 is SGHTA and CDR2 is FQGNSA. This CDR3 comprises 16 residues. CDR3 in amino acids: CASSLVGSRSKETQYF. DNA of the CDR3: TGTGCCAGCAGCTTAGTTGGCTCCCGGTCCAAAGAGACCCAGTACTTC. Together with reference TRBV7-2 and TRBJ2-5, the CDR3 gives the full variable domain: GAGVSQSPSNKVTEKGKDVELRCDPISGHTALYWYRQSLGQGLEFLIYFQGNSAPDKSGLPSDRFSAERTGGSVSTLTIQRTQQEDSAVYLCASSLVGSRSKETQYFGPGTRLLVL.

The chain employs TRBV4-1 and TRBJ1-1, with a tentative D call TRBD1 (5 bases). Trimming cost V 4 bases and J 4 bases, with 13 bases left between them. The CDR3 has 14 amino acids. Germline CDR1 MGHRA, CDR2 YSYEKL. The CDR3 sequence is CASSPVGGSTEAFF. The CDR3 DNA sequence: TGCGCCAGCAGCCCGGTGGGGGGGAGCACTGAAGCTTTCTTT.

This CDR3 reads CASSHDSNQPQHF. As DNA, the CDR3 is TGTGCCAGCAGCCACGATAGCAATCAGCCCCAGCATTTT. The rearrangement links TRBV6-5 to TRBJ1-5; no firm D call. This CDR3 comprises 13 residues. V was pared by 6 bases and J by 0 bases, with 6 bases between. In germline, CDR1 is MNHEY, CDR2 SVGAGI.